A single sample gave rise to the 27 T cell receptor beta chains below, sequenced in a study of vaccination and CD4 T cells after COVID-19. Antigens of these TCRs are unknown. Sequenced with the Oncomine TCR Beta short-read assay was DNA taken from cultured CD4+ T cells. TCRdb reprocessed the PCR reads with MiXCR, giving one entry per CDR3 protein. The sample carries more than 10,000 distinct CDR3 sequences, about two fifths recorded once. Treatment defined: approximately nine-day PBMC culture with coronavirus spike peptide pools or control peptides (ViraFEST assay). The sample was CD4+ T cells from blood, cultured in vitro. The origin of the receptors is a human donor who had recovered from COVID-19.

The genes are TRBV7-9 and TRBJ1-1; D is unresolved. This CDR3 is 15 amino acids long. Germline V CDR1 and CDR2: SEHNR, FQNEAQ (reference sequence). V lost 3 bases and J 4 bases, leaving 15 bases between the germline ends. In DNA form, the CDR3 reads TGTGCCAGCAGCTTTCAAGGGTTAGGTACCACTGAAGCTTTCTTT. Translating it yields CASSFQGLGTTEAFF.

This clonotype was observed once. The chain is built from TRBV9 and TRBJ1-6; D possibly corresponds to TRBD1 (5 bases). Germline lookup yields CDR1 SGDLS and CDR2 YYNGEE. Between the trimmed V and J ends, which lost 0 bases and 6 bases, there was a span of 10 bases. This CDR3 region has 15 residues. Here the CDR3 reads CASSVGDWTNSPLHF. CDR3 nucleotides: TGTGCCAGCAGCGTAGGGGACTGGACTAATTCACCCCTCCACTTT.

A few counts support this clonotype. The chain recombines TRBV20-1 with TRBJ1-5; 8 bases are a match to TRBD1. Germline loops: CDR1 DFQATT, CDR2 SNEGSKA (reference sequence). V dropped 3 bases and J dropped 6; count of bases not matched to a gene: 10. This CDR3 contains 15 residues. The CDR3 nucleotides are TGCAGTGCTAGCCCTAGGACAGGGTGGGCTCAGCCCCAGCATTTT. This sequence encodes CSASPRTGWAQPQHF.

The gene calls are TRBV6-1 and TRBJ1-2; D is ambiguous. The V gene's germline CDR1 is MNHNS and CDR2 SASEGT. The V and J ends lost 6 bases and 3 bases respectively, with 17 bases between them. The CDR3 is 15 residues long. The CDR3 nucleotides are TGTGCCAGCAGCAATCCGGGAGGGTTGGACTATGGCTACACCTTC. It specifies CASSNPGGLDYGYTF.

The V gene is TRBV20-1, the J gene TRBJ1-4; the D gene is possibly TRBD1 (5 bases). V lost 0 bases, J lost 8 bases, and 16 bases lay in between. CDR1 and CDR2 from the germline V gene are DFQATT and SNEGSKA (reference sequence). The CDR3 is 15 residues long. In DNA, the CDR3 is TGCAGTGCTAGAGATCAAGGGACTGGAGTCGAAAAACTGTTTTTT. Protein: CSARDQGTGVEKLFF.

The count of this clonotype is one. A read error may account for a junction end that differs from germline. The chain uses TRBV30 and TRBJ1-1; a possible D gene is TRBD1 (5 bases). The CDR3 runs to 15 residues. CDR1 is GTSNPN, CDR2 SVGIG, per germline (reference sequence). The CDR3 DNA sequence: TGTGCTTGGACGGAGGGGTATTATACGTCCACTGAAGCTTTCTTT. It yields the protein CAWTEGYYTSTEAFF.

The chain links TRBV10-3 to TRBJ2-5; D gene unclear. CDR1 and CDR2 from the germline V gene are ENHRY and SYGVKD. Between the trimmed V and J ends, which lost 3 bases and 3 bases, there was a span of 17 bases. The CDR3 sequence is 16 residues long. The CDR3 DNA sequence: TGTGCCATCAGTGACCCGGCGACATCCCTAGAAGAGACCCAGTACTTC. Translation: CAISDPATSLEETQYF.

The V call is TRBV11-3, the J call TRBJ2-4; tentative D call: TRBD1 (6 bases). CDR3 length: 16 amino acids. Per germline, CDR1 SGHNT and CDR2 YENEEA. The germline V and J ends were trimmed by 5 bases and 3 bases, with 17 bases remaining between them. Written as DNA, the CDR3 is TGTGCCAGCAGCGGACCCGACAGGTTTGGCAAAAACATTCAGTACTTC. This sequence encodes CASSGPDRFGKNIQYF.

This rearrangement joins TRBV20-1 to TRBJ2-2; no clear D. The germline V gene encodes CDR1 DFQATT and CDR2 SNEGSKA (reference sequence). Trimming cost V 4 bases and J 2 bases, with 14 bases left between them. The CDR3 length is 15 residues. The CDR3 here is CSATTDGPNTGELFF. CDR3 nucleotides: TGCAGTGCTACAACGGACGGCCCTAACACCGGGGAGCTGTTTTTT.

This clonotype has only a few counts. The chain uses TRBV19 and TRBJ1-5; D not certain. Germline V CDR1 and CDR2: LNHDA, SQIVND (reference sequence). The V end was cut by 2 bases, the J end by 8 bases, with 7 bases between. The CDR3 runs to 12 residues. The DNA of the CDR3 is TGTGCCAGTAGTATAACGCGGGAGCCCCAGCATTTT. This translates into CASSITREPQHF.

The chain employs TRBV27 and TRBJ1-4, with D maybe TRBD1 (5 bases). V was pared by 5 bases and J by 2 bases, with 12 bases between. This CDR3 is built from 15 residues. CDR1 and CDR2 (germline): MNHEY, SMNVEV (reference sequence). This chain's CDR3 is CASSPPGPTNEKLFF. CDR3 nucleotides: TGTGCCAGCAGTCCACCGGGACCTACTAATGAAAAACTGTTTTTT.

The chain links TRBV28 to TRBJ1-5; tentatively, D is TRBD1 (5 bases). Germline CDR1 reads MDHEN; CDR2 reads SYDVKM. V shed 2 bases and J shed 0 bases, with 8 bases lying between them. This CDR3 comprises 15 residues. As DNA, the CDR3 is TGTGCCAGCAGTTTAGGGGACGGTAGCAATCAGCCCCAGCATTTT. Its protein product is CASSLGDGSNQPQHF.

This clonotype was seen a handful of times. V and J are TRBV7-8 and TRBJ2-2; unclear D gene. Germline V gene data show CDR1 as SGHVS and CDR2 as FQNEAQ. This CDR3 region has 16 residues. V lost 5 bases to trimming and J lost 4 bases, with 17 bases between them. CDR3 DNA sequence: TGTGCCAGCAGCCAACCGGGCCACAAGGGCACCGGGGAGCTGTTTTTT. Its protein product is CASSQPGHKGTGELFF.

The chain couples TRBV20-1 to TRBJ2-3, with D possibly TRBD2 on 6 matching bases. Germline V gene lookup returns CDR1 DFQATT and CDR2 SNEGSKA (reference sequence). The CDR3 is 13 amino acids. Trimming pared 5 bases from V and 0 bases from J, leaving 9 bases between. Written as DNA, the CDR3 is TGCAGTGCTCCTAGCGTGAGCACAGATACGCAGTATTTT. Its translation: CSAPSVSTDTQYF.

The CDR3 DNA reads TGTGCCAGCAGCGGGGGGGGTGACCGAAAAGAGACCCAGTACTTC. Translation gives CASSGGGDRKETQYF. The V call is TRBV7-9, the J call TRBJ2-5, with 7 bases that match TRBD2. The CDR3 extends over 15 amino acids. Per germline, CDR1 SEHNR and CDR2 FQNEAQ (reference sequence). V was pared by 5 bases and J by 3 bases, with 9 bases of the junction left unmatched. The whole variable domain, remainder taken from reference TRBV7-9 and TRBJ2-5, is DTGVSQNPRHKITKRGQNVTFRCDPISEHNRLYWYRQTLGQGPEFLTYFQNEAQLEKSRLLSDRFSAERPKGSFSTLEIQRTEQGDSAMYLCASSGGGDRKETQYFGPGTRLLVL.

This clonotype was detected only a few times. The rearrangement links TRBV2 to TRBJ2-5, with 9 bases fitting TRBD2. Germline values: CDR1 SNHLY, CDR2 FYNNEI. This CDR3 is 17 amino acids long. V shed 4 bases and J 5 bases; nucleotides not matched to a gene: 14. CDR3 region: CASSGGYSGRRSETQYF. The CDR3 DNA follows: TGTGCCAGCAGTGGGGGGTATAGCGGGAGACGATCCGAGACCCAGTACTTC. The variable domain in full, completed from reference TRBV2 and TRBJ2-5, reads EPEVTQTPSHQVTQMGQEVILRCVPISNHLYFYWYRQILGQKVEFLVSFYNNEISEKSEIFDDQFSVERPDGSNFTLKIRSTKLEDSAMYFCASSGGYSGRRSETQYFGPGTRLLVL.

This clonotype was observed a handful of times. The V call is TRBV12-3 or TRBV12-4, the J call TRBJ1-1; 7 bases match TRBD1. The CDR3 sequence is 12 residues long. The ends lost 6 bases at V and 11 bases at J; junction bases unmatched: 9. CDR3 loop: CASSLRGTGAFF. DNA for the CDR3: TGTGCCAGCAGCCTCAGGGGGACCGGGGCTTTCTTT.

The chain couples TRBV6-2 or TRBV6-3 to TRBJ2-1; D is perhaps TRBD2 (5 bases). The CDR3 spans 18 residues. V lost 0 bases, J lost 0 bases, and 15 bases lay in between. CDR1 and CDR2 (germline): MNHEY, SVGEGT. Written as DNA, the CDR3 is TGTGCCAGCAGTTACTCTGGGAGCGGCATAAGCTCCTACAATGAGCAGTTCTTC. This encodes CASSYSGSGISSYNEQFF.

The V and J genes are TRBV20-1 and TRBJ2-2; D not certain. The CDR3 totals 14 residues. Trimming cost V 5 bases and J 4 bases, with 14 bases left between them. Germline loops: CDR1 DFQATT, CDR2 SNEGSKA (reference sequence). CDR3 coding DNA: TGCAGTGCTGAGGCGCAGGTCGGCACCGGGGAGCTGTTTTTT. It is translated as CSAEAQVGTGELFF.

This rearrangement joins TRBV19 to TRBJ2-1; D ambiguous. The ends were cut back, 4 bases at V and 1 base at J, with 14 bases in the middle. CDR3 length: 16 amino acids. CDR1 LNHDA and CDR2 SQIVND come from the germline V gene (reference sequence). The CDR3 nucleotides are TGTGCCAGTAGTAACCCTGACCATCCTTCCTACAATGAGCAGTTCTTC. Its translation is CASSNPDHPSYNEQFF.

This clonotype was found a few times. The chain employs TRBV12-3 or TRBV12-4 and TRBJ1-5, with 8 bases fitting TRBD1. V gave up 3 bases and J gave up 5 bases; unmatched junction bases: 9. This CDR3 is built from 16 residues. The CDR3 coding sequence is TGTGCCAGCAGTTTGGAGAAACAGGGGGGTGATCAGCCCCAGCATTTT. Residues: CASSLEKQGGDQPQHF.

The chain carries TRBV11-1 and TRBJ2-1, with 12 bases lining up with TRBD2. The CDR3 runs 16 residues. Trimming took 1 base from V and 8 from J; bases not matched to a gene: 6. Per the germline V gene, CDR1 is SGHAT and CDR2 is FQDESV (reference sequence). CDR3 in amino acids: CASSLGLAGVEDEQFF. The CDR3 region has the DNA TGTGCCAGCAGCTTAGGACTAGCGGGAGTGGAGGATGAGCAGTTCTTC. Combining the CDR3 with reference TRBV11-1 and TRBJ2-1 gives the whole variable domain EAEVAQSPRYKITEKSQAVAFWCDPISGHATLYWYRQILGQGPELLVQFQDESVVDDSQLPKDRFSAERLKGVDSTLKIQPAELGDSAMYLCASSLGLAGVEDEQFFGPGTRLTVL.

The J gene is TRBJ1-5, the V gene TRBV6-1; D is ambiguous. CDR1 is MNHNS, CDR2 SASEGT, per germline. The CDR3 spans 14 residues. V gave up 10 bases and J gave up 0 bases, with 13 bases separating them. The CDR3 DNA reads TGTGCCACCTGGACGGGGAATAGCAATCAGCCCCAGCATTTT. It specifies CATWTGNSNQPQHF.

The rearrangement uses TRBV11-3 and TRBJ2-7; TRBD2 is a possible D gene (5 bases). CDR1 and CDR2 (germline): SGHNT, YENEEA. The CDR3 consists of 14 residues. The V end was cut by 5 bases, the J end by 7 bases, with 18 bases between. The CDR3, as DNA: TGTGCCAGCAGCGCCAAGGTCGGGGTTTCGGAGCAGTACTTC. Encoded protein: CASSAKVGVSEQYF.

This clonotype was counted a few times. The V and J genes are TRBV24-1 and TRBJ1-1, with TRBD1 as a possible D gene (6 bases). Germline CDR1 is KGHDR and CDR2 is SFDVKD. CDR3 length equals 13 residues. The V end lost 3 bases, the J end lost 7 bases, and 11 bases lay between the germline ends. CDR3 coding DNA: TGTGCCACCAGTGATGATAACAGGGTTGAAGCTTTCTTT. It yields the protein CATSDDNRVEAFF.

This clonotype was seen only once. The chain is built from TRBV12-5 and TRBJ2-1; 11 bases map to TRBD2. V dropped 5 bases and J dropped 3; count of bases not matched to a gene: 6. Germline CDR1 reads LGHNT; CDR2 reads FRNRAP. CDR3 length: 16 amino acids. This CDR3 is CASGPTGTSGYNEQFF. CDR3 coding DNA: TGTGCTAGTGGTCCCACCGGGACTAGCGGCTACAATGAGCAGTTCTTC.

This clonotype turned up a few times. The chain carries TRBV2 and TRBJ2-3; no clear D gene. The CDR3 is made up of 14 amino acids. The V gene lost 9 bases and the J gene lost 0 bases, with 13 bases spanning the gap. Germline CDR1 reads SNHLY; CDR2 reads FYNNEI. Written as DNA, the CDR3 is TGTGCCAGTTTTACCCTATCTAGCACAGATACGCAGTATTTT. Translating it yields CASFTLSSTDTQYF.